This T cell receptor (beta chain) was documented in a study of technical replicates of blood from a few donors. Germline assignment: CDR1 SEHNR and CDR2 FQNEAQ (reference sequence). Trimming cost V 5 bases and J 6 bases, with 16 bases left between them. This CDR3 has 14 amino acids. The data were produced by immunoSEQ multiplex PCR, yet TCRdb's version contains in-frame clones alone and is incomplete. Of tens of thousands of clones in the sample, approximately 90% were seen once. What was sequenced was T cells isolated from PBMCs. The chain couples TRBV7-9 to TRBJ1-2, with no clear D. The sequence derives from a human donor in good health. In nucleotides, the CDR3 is TGTGCCAGCAGCCTTTCACCGTCGGGGAATGGCTACACCTTC. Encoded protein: CASSLSPSGNGYTF.